Below are 5 T cell receptor beta chains sequenced from a single sample in a study of T cell responses to AZD1222 COVID-19 vaccine. TCRdb's copy holds only in-frame clones and misses some; the assay was immunoSEQ multiplex PCR. This sample carries about 97,000 clones, 88% of them seen once, and the ten largest clones take less than 3%. This specimen was peripheral blood, taken on day 0 of AZD1222 vaccination. All receptors come from an adult in good health.

This rearrangement joins TRBV19 to TRBJ1-5; no definite D call. The CDR3 consists of 13 residues. V gave up 0 bases and J gave up 9 bases, with 9 bases separating them. Germline V gene data show CDR1 as LNHDA and CDR2 as SQIVND (reference sequence). The DNA for the CDR3 is TGTGCCAGTAGTATAGATAGGGTATCGCCCCAGCATTTT. Protein product: CASSIDRVSPQHF.

The rearrangement joins TRBV5-4 to TRBJ1-1; D might be TRBD1 (6 bases). This CDR3 contains 15 residues. Trimming took off 4 bases at V and 3 bases at J, with 16 bases between the two ends. From germline, CDR1 is SGHNT and CDR2 YYREEE (reference sequence). The CDR3 reads CASSPVGGEYTEAFF. CDR3 DNA: TGTGCCAGCAGCCCTGTAGGGGGGGAGTACACTGAAGCTTTCTTT.

Only one count was recorded for this clone. The chain links TRBV7-3 to TRBJ1-1, with no clear D. Trimming stripped 5 bases from V and 2 bases from J, with 9 bases between. The CDR3 covers 13 residues. From germline, CDR1 is SGHTA and CDR2 FQGTGA. The CDR3 DNA sequence: TGTGCCAGCAGCGATTTTATTAACACTGAAGCTTTCTTT. Translated, it gives CASSDFINTEAFF.

CDR3 region: CASSREQQPNSPLHF. The CDR3 coding sequence is TGCGCCAGCAGCCGAGAGCAGCAGCCAAATTCACCCCTCCACTTT. V and J are TRBV4-3 and TRBJ1-6, with no clear D. In germline, CDR1 is LGHNA, CDR2 YSLEER. V was clipped by 4 bases and J by 7 bases, with 14 bases between them. CDR3 length: 15 residues.

V and J are TRBV4-1 and TRBJ1-4; 7 bases map to TRBD1. Per germline, CDR1 MGHRA and CDR2 YSYEKL. With 2 bases clipped from V and 8 bases from J, the junction kept 8 bases outside the gene matches. This CDR3 has 15 residues. This chain's CDR3 is CASSQFDREGEKLFF. CDR3 bases: TGCGCCAGCAGCCAATTCGACAGGGAGGGAGAAAAACTGTTTTTT.